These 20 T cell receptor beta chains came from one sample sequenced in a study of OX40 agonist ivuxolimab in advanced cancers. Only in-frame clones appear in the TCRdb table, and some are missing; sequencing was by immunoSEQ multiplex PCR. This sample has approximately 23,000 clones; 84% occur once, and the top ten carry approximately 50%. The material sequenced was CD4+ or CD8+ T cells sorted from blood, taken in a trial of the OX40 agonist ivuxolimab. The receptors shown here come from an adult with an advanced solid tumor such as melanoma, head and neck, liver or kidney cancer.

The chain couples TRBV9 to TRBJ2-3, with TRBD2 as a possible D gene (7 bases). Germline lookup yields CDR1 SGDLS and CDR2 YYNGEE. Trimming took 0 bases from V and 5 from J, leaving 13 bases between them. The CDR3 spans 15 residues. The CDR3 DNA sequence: TGTGCCAGCAGCGTAGTGGGGGGGGCCCAAGATACGCAGTATTTT. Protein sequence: CASSVVGGAQDTQYF.

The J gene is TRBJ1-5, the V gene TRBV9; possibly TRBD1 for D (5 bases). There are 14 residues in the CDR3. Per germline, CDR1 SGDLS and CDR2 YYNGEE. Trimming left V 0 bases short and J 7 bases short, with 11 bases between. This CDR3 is CASSVGGAGQPQHF. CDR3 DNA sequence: TGTGCCAGCAGCGTAGGGGGAGCAGGGCAGCCCCAGCATTTT.

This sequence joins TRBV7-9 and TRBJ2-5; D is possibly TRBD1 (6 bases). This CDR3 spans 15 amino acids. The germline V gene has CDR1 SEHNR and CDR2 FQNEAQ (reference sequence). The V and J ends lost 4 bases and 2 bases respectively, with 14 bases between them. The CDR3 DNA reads TGTGCCAGCAGCTCCCCACTGGACAGACAAGAGACCCAGTACTTC. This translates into CASSSPLDRQETQYF.

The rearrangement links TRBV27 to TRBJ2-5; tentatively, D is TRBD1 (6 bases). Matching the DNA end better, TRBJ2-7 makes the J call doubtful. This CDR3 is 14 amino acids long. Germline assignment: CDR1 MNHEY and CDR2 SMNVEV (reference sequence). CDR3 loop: CASSFLGGSYEQYF. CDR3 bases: TGTGCCAGCAGTTTCTTAGGGGGCTCCTACGAGCAGTACTTC.

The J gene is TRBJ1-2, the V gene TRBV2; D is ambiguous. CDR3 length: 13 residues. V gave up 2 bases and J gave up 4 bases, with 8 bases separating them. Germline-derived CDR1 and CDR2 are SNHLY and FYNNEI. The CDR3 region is CASSELAAYGYTF. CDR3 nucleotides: TGTGCCAGCAGTGAATTGGCAGCCTATGGCTACACCTTC.

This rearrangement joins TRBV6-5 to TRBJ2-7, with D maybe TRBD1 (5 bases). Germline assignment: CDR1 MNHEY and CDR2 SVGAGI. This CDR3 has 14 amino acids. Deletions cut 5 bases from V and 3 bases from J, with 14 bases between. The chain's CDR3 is CASSGAGRIYEQYF. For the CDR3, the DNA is TGTGCCAGCAGTGGGGCAGGAAGAATCTACGAGCAGTACTTC.

The CDR3 coding sequence is TGTGCCAGCACCCCTTCTAGCGGGGGGCCGATTGGTGGTGACCAGTATTTT. It encodes CASTPSSGGPIGGDQYF. The chain joins TRBV19 to TRBJ2-3, with TRBD2 matching over 11 bases. V lost 9 bases, J lost 12 bases, and 23 bases stayed unmatched. Germline V gene lookup returns CDR1 LNHDA and CDR2 SQIVND (reference sequence). The CDR3 consists of 17 residues.

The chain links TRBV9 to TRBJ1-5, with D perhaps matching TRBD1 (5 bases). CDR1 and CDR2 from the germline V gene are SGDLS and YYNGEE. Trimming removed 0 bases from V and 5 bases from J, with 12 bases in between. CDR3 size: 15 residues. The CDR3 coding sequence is TGTGCCAGCAGCGTAGGCGGGGGGGTCTATCAGCCCCAGCATTTT. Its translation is CASSVGGGVYQPQHF. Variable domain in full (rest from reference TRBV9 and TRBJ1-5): DSGVTQTPKHLITATGQRVTLRCSPRSGDLSVYWYQQSLDQGLQFLIQYYNGEERAKGNILERFSAQQFPDLHSELNLSSLELGDSALYFCASSVGGGVYQPQHFGDGTRLSIL.

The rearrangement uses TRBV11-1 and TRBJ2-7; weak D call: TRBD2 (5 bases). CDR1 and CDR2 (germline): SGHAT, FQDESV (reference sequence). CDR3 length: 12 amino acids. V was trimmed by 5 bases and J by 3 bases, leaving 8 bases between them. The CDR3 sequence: CASSRDYYEQYF. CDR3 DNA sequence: TGTGCCAGCAGCCGTGACTACTACGAGCAGTACTTC.

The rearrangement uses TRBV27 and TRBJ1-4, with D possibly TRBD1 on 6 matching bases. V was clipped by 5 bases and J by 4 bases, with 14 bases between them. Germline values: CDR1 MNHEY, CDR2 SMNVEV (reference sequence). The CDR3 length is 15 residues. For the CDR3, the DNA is TGTGCCAGCAGTACGACGGGACACCTTAATGAAAAACTGTTTTTT. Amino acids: CASSTTGHLNEKLFF.

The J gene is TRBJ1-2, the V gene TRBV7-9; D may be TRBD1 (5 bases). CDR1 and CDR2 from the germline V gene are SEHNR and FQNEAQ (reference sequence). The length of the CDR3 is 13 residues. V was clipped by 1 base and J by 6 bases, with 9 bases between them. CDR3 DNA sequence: TGTGCCAGCAGCTTAGAACAGGCGGATGGCTACACCTTC. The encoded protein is CASSLEQADGYTF.

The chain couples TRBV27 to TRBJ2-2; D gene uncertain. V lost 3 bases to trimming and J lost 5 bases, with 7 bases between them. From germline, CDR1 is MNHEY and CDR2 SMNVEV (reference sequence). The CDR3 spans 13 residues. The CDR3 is CASSFTWTGELFF. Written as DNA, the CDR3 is TGTGCCAGCAGTTTTACGTGGACCGGGGAGCTGTTTTTT.

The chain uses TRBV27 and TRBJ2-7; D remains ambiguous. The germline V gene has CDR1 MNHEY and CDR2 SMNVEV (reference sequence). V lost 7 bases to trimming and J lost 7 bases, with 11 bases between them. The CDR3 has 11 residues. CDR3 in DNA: TGTGCCAGCACCTGGGCGCGGGAGCAGTACTTC. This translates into CASTWAREQYF.

The CDR3 spells CASSPTDRGRRGYTF. The CDR3, as DNA: TGTGCCAGCAGTCCTACGGACAGGGGGCGGAGAGGCTACACCTTC. The gene calls are TRBV28 and TRBJ1-2, with TRBD1 matching over 11 bases. With V trimmed by 5 bases and J by 8 bases, 10 bases remained unmatched. CDR1 is MDHEN and CDR2 is SYDVKM in the germline V gene. The CDR3 consists of 15 residues.

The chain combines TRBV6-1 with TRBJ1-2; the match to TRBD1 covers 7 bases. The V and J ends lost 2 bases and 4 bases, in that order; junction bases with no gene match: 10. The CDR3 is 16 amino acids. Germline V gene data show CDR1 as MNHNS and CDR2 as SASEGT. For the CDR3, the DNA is TGTGCCAGCAGTGAAATGAATGCGTCAGGGGGCTATGGCTACACCTTC. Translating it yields CASSEMNASGGYGYTF.

The CDR3 nucleotides read TGTGCCAGCAGCCCCTCCACCGGGACGAGGACCTATGGCTACACCTTC. Translated, it gives CASSPSTGTRTYGYTF. This chain joins TRBV7-9 and TRBJ1-2; the D gene is possibly TRBD1 (5 bases). Germline V lookup: CDR1 SEHNR, CDR2 FQNEAQ (reference sequence). The length of the CDR3 is 16 residues. Deletions cut 5 bases from V and 4 bases from J, with 20 bases between.

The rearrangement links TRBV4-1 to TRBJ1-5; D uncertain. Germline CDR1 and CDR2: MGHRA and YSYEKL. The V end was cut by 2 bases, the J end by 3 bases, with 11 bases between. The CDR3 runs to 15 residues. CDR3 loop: CASSQRHGFNQPQHF. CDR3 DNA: TGCGCCAGCAGCCAAAGACACGGATTCAATCAGCCCCAGCATTTT.

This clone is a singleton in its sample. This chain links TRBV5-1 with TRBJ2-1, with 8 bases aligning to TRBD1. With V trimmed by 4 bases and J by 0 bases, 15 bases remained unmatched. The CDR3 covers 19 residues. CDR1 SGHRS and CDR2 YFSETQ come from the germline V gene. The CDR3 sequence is CASSGGTGHRPRSYNEQFF. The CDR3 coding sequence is TGCGCCAGCAGCGGGGGGACAGGCCACCGTCCCCGCTCCTACAATGAGCAGTTCTTC.

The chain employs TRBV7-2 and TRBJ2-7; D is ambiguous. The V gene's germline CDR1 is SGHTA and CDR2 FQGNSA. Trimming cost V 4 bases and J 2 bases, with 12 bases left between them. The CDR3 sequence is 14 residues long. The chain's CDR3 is CASSSTGSTYEQYF. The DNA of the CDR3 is TGTGCCAGCAGCTCCACGGGCTCCACCTACGAGCAGTACTTC.

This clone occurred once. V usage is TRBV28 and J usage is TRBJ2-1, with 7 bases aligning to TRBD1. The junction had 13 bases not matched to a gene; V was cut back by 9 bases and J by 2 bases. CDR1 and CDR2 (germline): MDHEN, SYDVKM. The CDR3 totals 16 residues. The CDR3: CASKTLGTDPYNEQFF. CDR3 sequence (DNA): TGTGCCAGTAAAACTCTGGGGACAGACCCCTACAATGAGCAGTTCTTC. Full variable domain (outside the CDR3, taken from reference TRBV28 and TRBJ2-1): DVKVTQSSRYLVKRTGEKVFLECVQDMDHENMFWYRQDPGLGLRLIYFSYDVKMKEKGDIPEGYSVSREKKERFSLILESASTNQTSMYLCASKTLGTDPYNEQFFGPGTRLTVL.